This TCR beta chain is drawn from a study of beta chain features in type 1 diabetes (dated by TCRdb to between 2018 and 2020). Describing the broader study: Patients and healthy donors did not differ in mean age, gender distribution, total cell number or subset yield. Across all samples, approximately 98,000,000 sorted cells were examined, and cell number per subset correlated strongly with RNA yield. The study compared TCRB repertoires of sorted circulating CD4+ T cell subsets between recently diagnosed type 1 diabetes patients and matched healthy donors. Naive and central memory subsets were obtained from all 30 or so donors, but regulatory and stem cell-like memory subsets were isolated from only 8 patients and roughly eight healthy donors. On the study overall, not on this receptor specifically: Because cDNA was sequenced instead of genomic DNA, highly expressing activated cells could be over-represented, though the groups showed no difference in activation or CD3 levels. Only small numbers of individuals were included in the HLA sub-analyses, which left unresolved whether HLA type had any influence on TCRB rearrangement. Type 1 diabetes patients showed a moderate but significant shortening of TCRB CDR3 length in all four CD4+ subsets. Naive, central memory and regulatory TCRB repertoires appeared more similar among patients than among healthy donors. Fewer insertions and more nucleotide deletions at VDJ recombination sites were observed in patients with type 1 diabetes, implying thymic rearrangement abnormalities. PCR may preferentially amplify shorter templates, but because patient and control samples were amplified and corrected together, any resulting skew would affect both groups equally.

Trimming takes 0 bases from V and 4 bases from J, and the germline ends sit 11 bases apart. CDR1 and CDR2 are read off the germline V gene as SGHRS and YFSETQ. Inclusive of the bounding cysteine and phenylalanine, the CDR3 is 14 residues long. CDR3 DNA is the only sequence kept; it has 42 bases, read in frame from the first base. Turning to this clone: Its antigen specificity is not known. There are no base qualities to consult, and no much larger clone falls within one base.

A single peripheral blood draw of around 120 mL on average was collected from each donor into heparinised tubes. A BD FACSAria II was used to sort naive, central memory, regulatory and stem cell-like memory CD4+ T cells with a panel that included CD45RO, CCR7, CD25, CD127, CD95 and CD27. Purity was above 95% for every sorted population. PBMCs were isolated right away by Lymphoprep density gradient centrifugation and were stained directly, without culture. So that batch effects would be minimized, each experiment stained and sorted samples in pairs, pairing one healthy donor with one patient. The entire isolated RNA was reverse transcribed using the High Capacity cDNA Reverse Transcription Kit, and thus expressed TCRB transcripts were sequenced. Deep immunoSEQ sequencing was applied to naive, central memory and regulatory T cell samples, giving an average of about 3.8 million total reads per sample. Sorted cells were lysed in RLT buffer, and RNA was extracted using DNase-treated RNeasy Micro or Mini kits according to cell number. To prevent cross-contamination, every cell subset was processed on its own, while patient and healthy donor samples were processed together. The immunoSEQ multiplex PCR was used to amplify TCRB sequences from cDNA, generating 87-bp fragments that spanned the CDR3 region. The amplicons were sequenced using the Illumina HiSeq platform. In the paper's pipeline: PCR bias was computationally corrected using synthetic template baselines, reads within Hamming distance 2 were collapsed, and singletons that could not be merged were discarded. By aligning reads against IMGT, V, D and J genes, CDR3 length, and insertions or deletions at six rearrangement sites were assigned. Within each subset, clonotype counts were normalized to the number of sorted cells before true diversity and Gini coefficients were calculated with the tcR R package. The overlap coefficient, calculated on TCRB nucleotide sequences, was used to measure repertoire sharing. As a proxy for the pre-selection repertoire, out-of-frame TCRB sequences from naive cells were analyzed. The table was pulled from immuneACCESS by TCRdb, which kept in-frame rearrangements only. Such tables lose some clones; where checked, under half of the loss comes from unresolved V genes, and the rest has no known cause. D and trimming come from the DNA, and the V and J calls and clone size come from that table. The table for this sample lists nearly 250,000 clones; about 14% of them were counted only once. The leading ten clones occupy more than 0.02% of the sample.

The TCR was taken from a middle-aged woman in good health. The specimen was naive CD4+ T cells from blood. Explained via the paper, the cell subset or site label denotes: true naive CD4+ T cells. This sequence uses TRBV5-1 and TRBJ2-7; a tentative D match to TRBD1 spans 5 bases. The sequenced DNA: TGCGCCAGCAGCTTGGGCAGGGATGGTTACGAGCAGTACTTC. Its protein reads: CASSLGRDGYEQYF.